This T cell receptor (beta chain) derives from a study of blood T cell repertoires in COVID-19. The assay was immunoSEQ multiplex PCR, and TCRdb's table has in-frame clones only and misses some. The data hold over 250,000 clones, with more than 75% observed a single time. Trimming shortened V by 8 bases and J by 2 bases, and 13 bases separated the two germline ends. Looked up from germline, CDR1 is SNHLY and CDR2 is FYNNEI. The CDR3 totals 14 residues. The sequenced sample consisted of peripheral blood. This TCR came from a man in his forties who had recovered from COVID-19. The chain employs TRBV2 and TRBJ1-5; the D is unclear. The chain's CDR3 is CASGRGSGNQPQHF. CDR3 sequence (DNA): TGTGCCAGCGGGAGAGGGTCGGGCAATCAGCCCCAGCATTTT.